This is a list of T cell receptor beta chains from one sample in a study of response to subunit inactivated influenza vaccine. TCRdb recomputed calls from the RT-PCR reads with MiXCR, one row per CDR3 protein. The profile shows some 150,000 distinct CDR3 sequences, roughly 12% of them singletons. This sample was shared with a second study, whose subject was T cells expressing NK-cell markers.

This specimen consisted of CD8+ T cells sorted from PBMCs, obtained 11 to 12 days after vaccination. These receptors were collected from a man in his forties or fifties who received an inactivated influenza vaccine. The CDR3 runs from the conserved cysteine through the conserved F or W. A D gene is named only where the DNA matches it firmly. Clone size appears in some rows only: once, few, many, or a class for an expanded clone.

TRBV4-3	-	-	TRBJ2-1	CASSPEWDSYNEQFF
TRBV2	-	TRBD1	TRBJ2-5	CASSEVPGQGSQETQYF
TRBV19	few	-	TRBJ2-1	CASVAYNEQFF
TRBV2	-	TRBD2	TRBJ2-1	CASIQLAREQFF
TRBV11-1	-	TRBD2	TRBJ2-2	CASLPQLSVYLAGDTGELFF
TRBV9	-	-	TRBJ1-4	CASSPRRATTNEKLFF
TRBV6-1	few	TRBD2	TRBJ2-7	CASSTPRLAGESYEQYF
TRBV11-1	few	TRBD1	TRBJ1-1	CASSFWTIRGYNTEAFF
TRBV4-2	-	-	TRBJ2-5	CASSQEEQQETQYF
TRBV2	few	-	TRBJ2-7	CASSVAARSYEQYF
TRBV11-2	-	-	TRBJ2-7	CASSLTMGSVYEQYF
TRBV28	-	-	TRBJ2-1	CASSAGIINEQFF
TRBV7-6	-	-	TRBJ2-7	CASSPGTQSYEQYF
TRBV27	few	-	TRBJ1-1	CASSLSSLGGTEAFF
TRBV5-1	few	-	TRBJ1-2	CASSTDDEWGYTF
TRBV13	few	-	TRBJ2-7	CASSLEGYGTHEQYF
TRBV11-2	many	TRBD1	TRBJ2-7	CASSSGQGYEQYF
TRBV6-1	-	-	TRBJ2-5	CASNPGGNEETQYF
TRBV5-6	few	TRBD1	TRBJ1-1	CASSWGTGRSEAFF
TRBV29-1	many	-	TRBJ2-7	CSVRTETYEQYF
TRBV7-9	-	-	TRBJ1-2	CASSLAGGGAFYGYTF
TRBV2	-	TRBD2	TRBJ2-3	CASNSGTTSTDTQYF
TRBV5-1	-	TRBD1	TRBJ2-7	CASSWTGAEQYF
TRBV20-1	-	-	TRBJ1-6	CSASPQYIDSYNSPLHF
TRBV11-2	-	-	TRBJ2-2	CASSLGRGGGELFF
TRBV5-1	-	-	TRBJ1-2	CASSLEFHGYTF
TRBV7-9	few	-	TRBJ2-3	CAGRLGGGADTQYF
TRBV11-2	few	-	TRBJ1-5	CASSLGAGRHQPQHF
TRBV7-8	-	-	TRBJ1-5	CASSLNSGDNQPQHF
TRBV4-3	-	-	TRBJ2-5	CASSQDLSRRPQETQYF
TRBV3-1	-	TRBD2	TRBJ2-7	CASSPRGLAPRPSDGQYF
TRBV6-2/TRBV6-3	-	TRBD1	TRBJ1-1	CASTTEDRGREAFF